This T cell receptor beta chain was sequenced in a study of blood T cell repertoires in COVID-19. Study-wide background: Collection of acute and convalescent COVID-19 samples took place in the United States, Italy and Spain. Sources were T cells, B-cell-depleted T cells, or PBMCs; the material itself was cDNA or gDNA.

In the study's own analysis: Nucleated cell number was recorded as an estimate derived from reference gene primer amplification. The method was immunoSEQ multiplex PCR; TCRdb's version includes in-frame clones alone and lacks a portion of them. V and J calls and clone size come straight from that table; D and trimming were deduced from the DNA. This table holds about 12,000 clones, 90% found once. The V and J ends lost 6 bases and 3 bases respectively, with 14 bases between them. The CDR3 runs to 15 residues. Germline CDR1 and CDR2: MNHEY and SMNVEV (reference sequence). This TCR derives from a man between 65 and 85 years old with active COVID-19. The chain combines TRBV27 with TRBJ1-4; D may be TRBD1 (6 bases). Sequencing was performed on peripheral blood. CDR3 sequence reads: CASSLNRVPNEKLFF. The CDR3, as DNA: TGTGCCAGCAGCCTTAACAGGGTACCTAATGAAAAACTGTTTTTT.